This T cell receptor beta chain derives from a study of blood T cell repertoires in COVID-19. Study information: The origin of the acute and convalescent COVID-19 samples was the United States, Italy and Spain. Nucleic acid was either cDNA or gDNA, and it came from T cells, B-cell-depleted T cells, or PBMCs.

V lost 6 bases, J lost 0 bases, and 0 bases stayed unmatched. Looked up from germline, CDR1 is ENHRY and CDR2 is SYGVKD. CDR3 length equals 13 residues. Sequenced by immunoSEQ multiplex PCR; TCRdb stores in-frame clones only, minus some. The sample has 270,000 or so clones; roughly 89% are singletons. With regard to this clone: The same CDR3 also results from other DNA sequences found in this sample.

This TCR came from a woman aged 60-70 years with COVID-19, enrolled during active disease. Sequenced material: peripheral blood. This sequence joins TRBV10-3 and TRBJ1-2; 8 bases line up with TRBD1. For the CDR3, the DNA is TGTGCCATCAGGGACAGGGCTAACTATGGCTACACCTTC. Protein sequence: CAIRDRANYGYTF.